This T cell receptor (beta chain) was captured in a study of shared clonotypes between healthy human individuals. Study outcomes and limitations: Relative to their counterparts shared across all four donors, non-shared clonotypes exhibited diminished generation probabilities.

CD45RO negativity and positive selection for CCR7 defined naive CD8 cells, a population that excluded terminally differentiated effector memory CD45RA+ cells. CDR1 is LGHNT, CDR2 FRNRAP, per germline. Losses at the gene ends were 6 bases for V and 1 base for J; bases not matched to a gene: 5. There are 14 residues in the CDR3. Method: immunoSEQ multiplex PCR; TCRdb's copy keeps in-frame clones and lacks some. This sample carries 1.5 million to 2.5 million clones, roughly 94% of them seen once, and the ten largest clones take 1% to 1.5%. As to this clone: The antigen remains undetermined.

The material sequenced was naive CD8+ T cells sorted from blood. This TCR was sampled from a man younger than 35 in good health. The rearrangement joins TRBV12-5 to TRBJ2-5, with 7 bases lining up with TRBD1. CDR3 sequence reads: CASGQQGFQETQYF. In DNA, the CDR3 is TGTGCTAGTGGGCAACAGGGGTTCCAAGAGACCCAGTACTTC.